These T cell receptor beta chains were read from a single sample in a study of blood T cell repertoires in COVID-19. Here immunoSEQ multiplex PCR was the method, and the copy in TCRdb shows in-frame clones only, minus some. Of 350,000 to 450,000 clones listed, around 84% are singletons. Specimen: peripheral blood. These TCRs come from a young woman with acute or convalescent COVID-19. CDR3s leave out the opening cysteine and the closing phenylalanine or tryptophan. Each record gives: clone size, J gene, V gene, CDR3 protein. Size values are once, few and many counts, or a class for expanded clones, and some rows have none.

abundance: .; j_gene: TRBJ1-4; v_gene: TRBV4-1; CDR3aa: ASSEGYSGRGSTNEKLF
abundance: .; j_gene: TRBJ1-2; v_gene: TRBV5-8; CDR3aa: ASSFRGRGSHGYT
abundance: .; j_gene: TRBJ1-1; v_gene: TRBV19; CDR3aa: ASRLQGSNTEAF
abundance: .; j_gene: TRBJ1-1; v_gene: TRBV7-9; CDR3aa: ASTPTPGKLAEAF
abundance: .; j_gene: TRBJ2-1; v_gene: TRBV6-5; CDR3aa: ASSYSGRYNEQF
abundance: .; j_gene: TRBJ2-4; v_gene: TRBV18; CDR3aa: ASSPMGPPKNIQY
abundance: .; j_gene: TRBJ2-1; v_gene: TRBV14; CDR3aa: ASSRTSGIVNEQF
abundance: .; j_gene: TRBJ2-2; v_gene: TRBV5-1; CDR3aa: ASSPAGGGTGELF
abundance: .; j_gene: TRBJ2-7; v_gene: TRBV30; CDR3aa: AWSEDSSYEQY
abundance: .; j_gene: TRBJ2-6; v_gene: TRBV6-5; CDR3aa: ASTLDFAGANVLT
abundance: few; j_gene: TRBJ2-3; v_gene: TRBV29-1; CDR3aa: SLRADTQY
abundance: .; j_gene: TRBJ2-1; v_gene: TRBV19; CDR3aa: ASSITSGENEQF
abundance: few; j_gene: TRBJ2-7; v_gene: TRBV10-3; CDR3aa: AISESGSSYEQY
abundance: .; j_gene: TRBJ1-6; v_gene: TRBV30; CDR3aa: AWSAQPGFTVSTLH
abundance: .; j_gene: TRBJ2-7; v_gene: TRBV30; CDR3aa: AWTPPGTGAYEQY
abundance: .; j_gene: TRBJ2-1; v_gene: TRBV5-1; CDR3aa: ASSLIAGGNEQF
abundance: .; j_gene: TRBJ2-5; v_gene: TRBV7-6; CDR3aa: ASSWGLAEKETQY
abundance: .; j_gene: TRBJ1-2; v_gene: TRBV21-1; CDR3aa: ASSQSQEGYT
abundance: .; j_gene: TRBJ1-5; v_gene: TRBV6-2/TRBV6-3; CDR3aa: ASSYSDRLNQPQH
abundance: .; j_gene: TRBJ1-2; v_gene: TRBV18; CDR3aa: ASSPPGQEDYGYT
abundance: .; j_gene: TRBJ2-3; v_gene: TRBV5-6; CDR3aa: ASSLLLPSTDTQY
abundance: .; j_gene: TRBJ2-3; v_gene: TRBV7-7; CDR3aa: ASSYSTADTQY
abundance: .; j_gene: TRBJ1-3; v_gene: TRBV19; CDR3aa: ASSPTGALSGNTIY
abundance: .; j_gene: TRBJ1-2; v_gene: TRBV11-3; CDR3aa: ASSLQGGYGYT
abundance: .; j_gene: TRBJ2-1; v_gene: TRBV29-1; CDR3aa: SVFSGGSGF
abundance: .; j_gene: TRBJ2-2; v_gene: TRBV7-3; CDR3aa: ASSPRQGAQTGELF
abundance: .; j_gene: TRBJ2-7; v_gene: TRBV3-1/TRBV3-2; CDR3aa: ASSTKRGGAYEQY
abundance: .; j_gene: TRBJ2-5; v_gene: TRBV2; CDR3aa: ASSESGQETQY
abundance: .; j_gene: TRBJ1-2; v_gene: TRBV19; CDR3aa: ATTGSYGYT
abundance: .; j_gene: TRBJ2-7; v_gene: TRBV19; CDR3aa: ASSIRGRAEVNYEQY